This paragraph reports one T cell receptor (beta chain). Per the authors' pipeline: Amplification of reference gene primers provided the estimated nucleated cell counts. Method: immunoSEQ multiplex PCR; TCRdb's copy keeps in-frame clones and lacks some. V, J and clone size are taken as reported in that table, and D and trimming were inferred from the DNA itself. Found here are approximately 85,000 clones, approximately 92% of them singletons; the top ten hold roughly 6.6%. This entry is derived from a study of blood T cell repertoires in COVID-19. Whole-study context: Collection of acute and convalescent COVID-19 samples took place in the United States, Italy and Spain. Nucleic acid was either cDNA or gDNA, and it came from T cells, B-cell-depleted T cells, or PBMCs.

The V end was cut by 0 bases, the J end by 0 bases, with 12 bases between. Germline V gene lookup returns CDR1 SGDLS and CDR2 YYNGEE. The CDR3 contains 16 residues. The V call is TRBV9, the J call TRBJ2-5; D not certain. The sequence was obtained from a woman in her sixties or seventies with active COVID-19. Sample: peripheral blood. CDR3 region: CASSVGSLGYQETQYF. CDR3 in DNA: TGTGCCAGCAGCGTAGGATCCCTGGGCTACCAAGAGACCCAGTACTTC.